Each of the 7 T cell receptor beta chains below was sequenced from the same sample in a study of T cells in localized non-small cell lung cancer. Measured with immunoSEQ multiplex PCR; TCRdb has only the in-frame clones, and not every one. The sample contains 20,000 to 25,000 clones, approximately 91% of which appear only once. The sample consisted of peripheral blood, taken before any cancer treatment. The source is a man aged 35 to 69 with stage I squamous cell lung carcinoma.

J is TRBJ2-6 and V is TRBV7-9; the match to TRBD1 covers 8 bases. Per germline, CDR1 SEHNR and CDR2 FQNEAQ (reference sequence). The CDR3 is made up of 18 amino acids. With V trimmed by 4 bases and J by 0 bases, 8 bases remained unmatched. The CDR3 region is CASSYRGEILSGANVLTF. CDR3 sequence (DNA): TGTGCCAGCAGCTACAGGGGGGAAATCCTCTCTGGGGCCAACGTCCTGACTTTC. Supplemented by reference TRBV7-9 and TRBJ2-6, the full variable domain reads DTGVSQNPRHKITKRGQNVTFRCDPISEHNRLYWYRQTLGQGPEFLTYFQNEAQLEKSRLLSDRFSAERPKGSFSTLEIQRTEQGDSAMYLCASSYRGEILSGANVLTFGAGSRLTVL.

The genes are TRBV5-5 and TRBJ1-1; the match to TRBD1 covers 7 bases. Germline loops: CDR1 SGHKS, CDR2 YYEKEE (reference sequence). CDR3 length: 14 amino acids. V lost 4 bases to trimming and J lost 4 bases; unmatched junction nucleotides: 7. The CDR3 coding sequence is TGTGCCAGCAGCCTTACAGGGGTTTCCACTGAAGCTTTCTTT. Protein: CASSLTGVSTEAFF. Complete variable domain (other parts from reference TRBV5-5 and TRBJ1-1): DAGVTQSPTHLIKTRGQQVTLRCSPISGHKSVSWYQQVLGQGPQFIFQYYEKEERGRGNFPDRFSARQFPNYSSELNVNALLLGDSALYLCASSLTGVSTEAFFGQGTRLTVV.

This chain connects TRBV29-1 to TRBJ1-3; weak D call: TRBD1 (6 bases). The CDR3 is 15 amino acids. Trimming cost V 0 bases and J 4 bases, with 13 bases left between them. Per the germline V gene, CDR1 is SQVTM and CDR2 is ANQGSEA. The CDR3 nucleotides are TGCAGCGTTGAAGATACACAGGGCGCCGGAAACACCATATATTTT. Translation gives CSVEDTQGAGNTIYF.

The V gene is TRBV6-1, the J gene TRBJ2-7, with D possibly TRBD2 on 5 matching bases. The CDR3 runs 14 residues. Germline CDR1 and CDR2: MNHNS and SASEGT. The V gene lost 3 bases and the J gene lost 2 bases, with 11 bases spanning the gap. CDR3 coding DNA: TGTGCCAGCAGTGATCCTAGCACTCCCTACGAGCAGTACTTC. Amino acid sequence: CASSDPSTPYEQYF.

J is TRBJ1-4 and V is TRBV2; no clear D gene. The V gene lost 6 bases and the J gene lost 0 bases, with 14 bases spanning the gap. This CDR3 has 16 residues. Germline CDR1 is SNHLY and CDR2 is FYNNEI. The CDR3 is CASRHQDVATNEKLFF. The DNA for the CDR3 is TGTGCCAGCAGACACCAGGACGTAGCAACTAATGAAAAACTGTTTTTT.

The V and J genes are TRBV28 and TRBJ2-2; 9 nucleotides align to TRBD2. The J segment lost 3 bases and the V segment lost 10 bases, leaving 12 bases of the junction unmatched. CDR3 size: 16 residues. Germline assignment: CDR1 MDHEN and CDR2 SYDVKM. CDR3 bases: TGTGCCACCCACTTGGAGCGGGGGGACGACACCGGGGAGCTGTTTTTT. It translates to CATHLERGDDTGELFF.

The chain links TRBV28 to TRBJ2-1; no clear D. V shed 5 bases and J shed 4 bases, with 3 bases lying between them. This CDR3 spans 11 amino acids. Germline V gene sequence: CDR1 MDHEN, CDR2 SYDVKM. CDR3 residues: CASSPYNEQFF. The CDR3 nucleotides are TGTGCCAGCAGTCCATACAATGAGCAGTTCTTC.